These 27 T cell receptor beta chains share one sample of origin, sequenced in a study of CD8 T cells in Susac syndrome. A quantity of about 0.5 to 1 ug RNA underwent reverse transcription using random hexamers. From the immunoSEQ multiplex PCR reads, TCRdb called clonotypes with MiXCR, one entry per CDR3 protein. The sample lists 70,000 to 75,000 distinct CDR3 sequences, roughly 93% seen once, with less than 0.16% in the top ten. The source material was CD4+ T cells from PBMCs. The receptors originated from a human donor with Susac syndrome.

The chain employs TRBV6-2 or TRBV6-3 and TRBJ2-3; the D is unclear. This CDR3 is 13 amino acids long. V was cut by 2 bases and J by 2 bases, with 5 bases left in between. Germline CDR1 MNHEY, CDR2 SVGEGT. The CDR3 DNA sequence: TGTGCCAGCAGTTACCCCCTCACAGATACGCAGTATTTT. Protein product: CASSYPLTDTQYF.

The chain is built from TRBV29-1 and TRBJ2-6; TRBD1 aligns across 7 bases. V trimming: 4 bases; J trimming: 2 bases; junction bases outside the gene matches: 14. The V gene's germline CDR1 is SQVTM and CDR2 ANQGSEA. This CDR3 spans 18 amino acids. CDR3 sequence (DNA): TGCAGCGTTGCGGGTTGGGGCAGGGGGTCCCCTGGGGCCAACGTCCTGACTTTC. Its protein product is CSVAGWGRGSPGANVLTF.

This rearrangement joins TRBV20-1 to TRBJ2-7; D unresolved. The V gene's germline CDR1 is DFQATT and CDR2 SNEGSKA (reference sequence). The CDR3 has 14 residues. The ends were cut back, 5 bases at V and 3 bases at J, with 17 bases in the middle. The CDR3 here is CSAPPGGSYYEQYF. CDR3 bases: TGCAGTGCTCCCCCCGGCGGAAGCTACTACGAGCAGTACTTC.

The chain couples TRBV6-2 or TRBV6-3 to TRBJ2-1; 7 nucleotides match TRBD1. Germline trimming cut 8 bases from V and 0 bases from J; bases unmatched to any gene: 1. Germline CDR1 reads MNHEY; CDR2 reads SVGEGT. The CDR3 consists of 13 residues. Written as DNA, the CDR3 is TGTGCCAGCCGGGACAGCTCCTACAATGAGCAGTTCTTC. This translates into CASRDSSYNEQFF.

The chain links TRBV7-2 to TRBJ1-3; 9 bases are shared with TRBD1. Germline loops: CDR1 SGHTA, CDR2 FQGNSA. The CDR3 loop spans 15 amino acids. Trimming took 3 bases from V and 8 from J; bases not matched to a gene: 8. In DNA, the CDR3 is TGTGCCAGCAGCTTGGGACAGGGAAGAGACTACACCATATATTTT. Encoded protein: CASSLGQGRDYTIYF.

This chain connects TRBV7-6 to TRBJ2-5, with 9 positions matching TRBD1. CDR1 is SGHVS and CDR2 is FNYEAQ in the germline V gene. The CDR3 has 16 residues. The V gene end was trimmed by 5 bases and the J gene end by 0 bases; junction bases not matched to a gene: 7. The CDR3 bases are TGTGCCAGCAGCGCACAAGGGACAGGGAACCAAGAGACCCAGTACTTC. Translation: CASSAQGTGNQETQYF.

The rearrangement joins TRBV11-2 to TRBJ2-6; D remains unclear. The CDR3 consists of 14 residues. The germline gives CDR1 SGHAT, CDR2 FQNNGV. V was clipped by 5 bases and J by 1 base, with 6 bases between them. CDR3 DNA: TGTGCCAGCAGCGTTTCGTCTGGGGCCAACGTCCTGACTTTC. It specifies CASSVSSGANVLTF.

Only a few counts were recorded for this clonotype. The chain joins TRBV5-1 to TRBJ2-2; 11 nucleotides agree with TRBD2. The CDR3 extends over 15 amino acids. Germline V gene data show CDR1 as SGHRS and CDR2 as YFSETQ. V gave up 3 bases and J gave up 4 bases; unmatched junction bases: 2. CDR3 amino acids: CASSWGTSGTGELFF. In DNA, the CDR3 is TGCGCCAGCAGCTGGGGGACTAGCGGCACCGGGGAGCTGTTTTTT. Full variable domain (remainder filled in from reference TRBV5-1 and TRBJ2-2): KAGVTQTPRYLIKTRGQQVTLSCSPISGHRSVSWYQQTPGQGLQFLFEYFSETQRNKGNFPGRFSGRQFSNSRSEMNVSTLELGDSALYLCASSWGTSGTGELFFGEGSRLTVL.

The chain joins TRBV14 to TRBJ1-2; D remains ambiguous. The germline V gene encodes CDR1 SGHDN and CDR2 FVKESK. CDR3 size: 18 residues. The V gene lost 0 bases and the J gene lost 8 bases, with 25 bases spanning the gap. This CDR3 reads CASSQDWGFLSGEKGYTF. CDR3 in DNA: TGTGCCAGCAGCCAAGATTGGGGTTTTTTGTCCGGGGAGAAAGGCTACACCTTC.

The chain uses TRBV7-2 and TRBJ1-3, with no clear D. The CDR3 sequence is 14 residues long. The V end was cut by 3 bases, the J end by 0 bases, with 6 bases between. CDR1 is SGHTA and CDR2 is FQGNSA in the germline V gene. The CDR3 protein is CASSFGASGNTIYF. DNA for the CDR3: TGTGCCAGCAGCTTCGGAGCCTCTGGAAACACCATATATTTT.

This chain joins TRBV5-1 and TRBJ2-5; D may be TRBD2 (5 bases). The V end was cut by 5 bases, the J end by 5 bases, with 13 bases between. CDR1 and CDR2 (germline): SGHRS, YFSETQ. The CDR3 runs to 13 residues. For the CDR3, the DNA is TGCGCCAGCAGTAACGAGGGTACGGAGACCCAGTACTTC. Translating gives CASSNEGTETQYF.

The chain links TRBV11-2 to TRBJ2-1; 9 nucleotides agree with TRBD2. This CDR3 is built from 17 residues. V dropped 0 bases and J dropped 5; count of bases not matched to a gene: 8. CDR1 and CDR2 from the germline V gene are SGHAT and FQNNGV. The CDR3 is CASSLDRRGGGHNEQFF. The CDR3 DNA sequence: TGTGCCAGCAGCTTAGATCGGCGGGGGGGCGGCCACAATGAGCAGTTCTTC.

This clonotype was seen a few times. J is TRBJ2-3 and V is TRBV7-9; TRBD1 might be the D (5 bases). CDR1 and CDR2 (germline): SEHNR, FQNEAQ (reference sequence). V shed 3 bases and J shed 4 bases, with 8 bases lying between them. The CDR3 is 13 residues long. CDR3 residues: CASSFQGPDTQYF. CDR3 nucleotide sequence: TGTGCCAGCAGCTTTCAGGGCCCAGATACGCAGTATTTT.

The V gene is TRBV18, the J gene TRBJ1-1; D is unclear. The V gene's germline CDR1 is KGHSH and CDR2 LQKENI. Trimming took 3 bases from V and 1 from J, leaving 9 bases between them. The CDR3 has 14 amino acids. The CDR3 bases are TGTGCCAGCTCACCGGGTGAGGAGAACACTGAAGCTTTCTTT. This sequence encodes CASSPGEENTEAFF.

This chain uses TRBV6-2 or TRBV6-3 with TRBJ2-2; 10 bases fit TRBD2. CDR3 length equals 17 residues. The ends lost 2 bases at V and 6 bases at J; junction bases unmatched: 9. Germline V gives CDR1 MNHEY, CDR2 SVGEGT. The DNA for the CDR3 is TGTGCCAGCAGTTACCTCGTCCTAGCGGGGGCGGCCGGGGAGCTGTTTTTT. Residues: CASSYLVLAGAAGELFF.

CDR3: CASSLVVVSPNSPLHF. The CDR3, as DNA: TGTGCCAGCAGCTTAGTAGTTGTTTCCCCCAATTCACCCCTCCACTTT. This chain connects TRBV7-2 to TRBJ1-6; unclear D gene. Germline CDR1 is SGHTA and CDR2 is FQGNSA. There are 16 residues in the CDR3. V was cut by 1 base and J by 7 bases, with 14 bases left in between.

V usage is TRBV6-1 and J usage is TRBJ2-7; no definite D call. With 4 bases removed from V and 6 bases from J, the gap between germline ends came to 13 bases. Looked up from germline, CDR1 is MNHNS and CDR2 is SASEGT. The CDR3 length is 13 residues. The CDR3 DNA reads as TGTGCCAGCAGTGTAGGGTACGATCGCGAGCAGTACTTC. It encodes CASSVGYDREQYF.

The rearrangement uses TRBV7-2 and TRBJ2-7; D is ambiguous. The CDR3 contains 17 residues. CDR1 SGHTA and CDR2 FQGNSA come from the germline V gene. V was trimmed by 5 bases and J by 4 bases, leaving 24 bases between them. Here the CDR3 reads CASSLSAGRVLGYEQYF. CDR3 sequence (DNA): TGTGCCAGCAGCCTATCCGCAGGAAGGGTTTTGGGATACGAGCAGTACTTC.

The chain combines TRBV10-3 with TRBJ2-6, with D possibly being TRBD1 or TRBD2 (5 bases each). Per germline, CDR1 ENHRY and CDR2 SYGVKD. The V end was cut by 5 bases, the J end by 2 bases, with 10 bases between. The CDR3 sequence is 15 residues long. The CDR3 region is CAISPGTAGANVLTF. CDR3 DNA sequence: TGTGCCATCAGTCCCGGGACGGCTGGGGCCAACGTCCTGACTTTC.

The J gene is TRBJ1-2, the V gene TRBV28; no reliable D call. Trimming cost V 3 bases and J 7 bases, with 18 bases left between them. The CDR3 is made up of 15 amino acids. Germline V lookup: CDR1 MDHEN, CDR2 SYDVKM. DNA of the CDR3: TGTGCCAGCAGTTTCCCCCTTGGAAAGACGGGTGGCTACACCTTC. Translated, it gives CASSFPLGKTGGYTF.

The chain couples TRBV30 to TRBJ2-7; D is uncertain. Between the trimmed V and J ends, which lost 2 bases and 0 bases, there was a span of 8 bases. CDR3 size: 13 residues. Germline V gene sequence: CDR1 GTSNPN, CDR2 SVGIG (reference sequence). CDR3 loop: CAWSTGNSYEQYF. The CDR3 DNA reads TGTGCCTGGAGTACGGGCAACTCCTACGAGCAGTACTTC.

The chain uses TRBV5-1 and TRBJ2-1; 12 bases fit TRBD2. Germline assignment: CDR1 SGHRS and CDR2 YFSETQ. V lost 2 bases, J lost 6 bases, and 3 bases stayed unmatched. CDR3 length: 15 residues. The CDR3 is CASSFLAGGPNEQFF. CDR3 nucleotide sequence: TGCGCCAGCAGCTTTCTAGCGGGGGGGCCCAATGAGCAGTTCTTC. Using reference TRBV5-1 and TRBJ2-1 for the parts outside the CDR3, the full variable domain is KAGVTQTPRYLIKTRGQQVTLSCSPISGHRSVSWYQQTPGQGLQFLFEYFSETQRNKGNFPGRFSGRQFSNSRSEMNVSTLELGDSALYLCASSFLAGGPNEQFFGPGTRLTVL.

The rearrangement links TRBV5-1 to TRBJ1-5, with 10 bases lining up with TRBD1. V lost 4 bases to trimming and J lost 4 bases; unmatched junction nucleotides: 5. This CDR3 is 15 amino acids long. Germline assignment: CDR1 SGHRS and CDR2 YFSETQ. The CDR3 DNA is TGCGCCAGCAGCCCAGGACAGGGGGGAAATCAGCCCCAGCATTTT. Amino acids: CASSPGQGGNQPQHF.

The CDR3, as DNA: TGTGCCAGCAGTTCCCCCGGCAGTGATCAGCCCCAGCATTTT. Its translation: CASSSPGSDQPQHF. This chain joins TRBV6-2 or TRBV6-3 and TRBJ1-5; no reliable D call. Germline V gives CDR1 MNHEY, CDR2 SVGEGT. Trimming shortened V by 4 bases and J by 5 bases, and 12 bases separated the two germline ends. The CDR3 contains 14 residues.

The chain is built from TRBV4-2 and TRBJ2-1; 9 nucleotides align to TRBD2. Germline V gene lookup returns CDR1 LGHNA and CDR2 YNFKEQ. The CDR3 is 15 residues long. J was trimmed by 5 bases and V by 4 bases; bases with no gene match: 6. CDR3 region: CASSPLAGANNEQFF. Written as DNA, the CDR3 is TGTGCCAGCAGCCCGTTAGCGGGGGCCAACAATGAGCAGTTCTTC.

This chain uses TRBV28 with TRBJ2-3, with TRBD2 matching over 9 bases. CDR3 length equals 16 residues. In germline, CDR1 is MDHEN, CDR2 SYDVKM. Trimming cost V 6 bases and J 6 bases; bases outside gene matches: 13. In nucleotides, the CDR3 is TGTGCCAGCAGAACGAGGTTCCTAGCGGGGCGGGATACGCAGTATTTT. Translated, it gives CASRTRFLAGRDTQYF.

This chain connects TRBV28 to TRBJ1-6; D perhaps matches TRBD1 (5 bases). The CDR3 totals 15 residues. Trimming removed 2 bases from V and 2 bases from J, with 7 bases in between. Germline values: CDR1 MDHEN, CDR2 SYDVKM. CDR3 region: CASSLGGTYNSPLHF. The CDR3 DNA sequence: TGTGCCAGCAGTTTAGGGGGAACCTATAATTCACCCCTCCACTTT.